This passage covers 10 T cell receptor beta chains from one sample sequenced in a study of control samples from healthy donors and cancer patients. The repertoire was sequenced with immunoSEQ multiplex PCR; TCRdb's copy has only in-frame clones and lacks some. The table shows 85,000 to 95,000 clones, with approximately 78% occurring only once. Material for sequencing was blood. These receptors all come from a woman in her sixties or seventies in good health.

The genes are TRBV28 and TRBJ1-5, with 8 bases matching TRBD1. The CDR3 is 14 amino acids. Trimming removed 4 bases from V and 4 bases from J; junction bases left unmatched: 3. The germline V gene encodes CDR1 MDHEN and CDR2 SYDVKM. The CDR3 sequence is CASSWTGRNQPQHF. The CDR3 coding sequence is TGTGCCAGCAGTTGGACAGGGAGGAATCAGCCCCAGCATTTT.

The J gene is TRBJ2-7, the V gene TRBV27, with TRBD1 matching over 11 bases. With 8 bases clipped from V and 5 bases from J, the junction kept 11 bases outside the gene matches. The germline CDR1 and CDR2 sequences are MNHEY and SMNVEV (reference sequence). This CDR3 spans 15 amino acids. For the CDR3, the DNA is TGTGCCAGCGCGGCACCGGGACAGGGGGGCCACGAGCAGTACTTC. Protein: CASAAPGQGGHEQYF.

The rearrangement links TRBV19 to TRBJ1-2; the match to TRBD1 covers 8 bases. The CDR3 runs 12 residues. Germline values: CDR1 LNHDA, CDR2 SQIVND (reference sequence). The ends lost 7 bases at V and 7 bases at J; junction bases unmatched: 5. CDR3 bases: TGTGCCAGTACCCCAGGGGGCGGTGGCTACACCTTC. This codes for CASTPGGGGYTF.

The chain carries TRBV6-5 and TRBJ2-1; 14 bases map to TRBD2. This CDR3 is 15 amino acids long. Germline V gene sequence: CDR1 MNHEY, CDR2 SVGAGI. Losses at the gene ends were 6 bases for V and 8 bases for J; bases not matched to a gene: 6. CDR3 in DNA: TGTGCCAGCAGCCGGACTAGCGGGGGGAAAGATGAGCAGTTCTTC. Protein product: CASSRTSGGKDEQFF.

The V and J genes are TRBV7-8 and TRBJ1-3; a weak D match, TRBD1 (5 bases). The length of the CDR3 is 15 residues. The germline V and J ends were trimmed by 1 base and 4 bases, with 11 bases remaining between them. Germline V gives CDR1 SGHVS, CDR2 FQNEAQ. CDR3 nucleotide sequence: TGTGCCAGCAGCTTAGTTCCCGGGGGGGGAAACACCATATATTTT. Translated: CASSLVPGGGNTIYF.

The chain combines TRBV5-5 with TRBJ2-5; the match to TRBD1 covers 10 bases. The CDR3 runs to 14 residues. V dropped 3 bases and J dropped 5; count of bases not matched to a gene: 4. The germline V gene encodes CDR1 SGHKS and CDR2 YYEKEE (reference sequence). The CDR3 loop reads CASSSPGQGETQYF. The CDR3 region has the DNA TGTGCCAGCAGCTCGCCGGGACAGGGGGAGACCCAGTACTTC.

This sequence joins TRBV10-3 and TRBJ2-1; 14 nucleotides align to TRBD2. V gave up 6 bases and J gave up 7 bases; unmatched junction bases: 5. CDR1 and CDR2 from the germline V gene are ENHRY and SYGVKD. This CDR3 region has 15 residues. The DNA of the CDR3 is TGTGCCATCAGGAACGGGACTAGCGGGAGTAATGAGCAGTTCTTC. Its protein is CAIRNGTSGSNEQFF.

The V and J genes are TRBV2 and TRBJ2-1, with TRBD1 matching over 8 bases. The CDR3 extends over 15 amino acids. The germline gives CDR1 SNHLY, CDR2 FYNNEI. The J segment lost 4 bases and the V segment lost 2 bases, leaving 4 bases of the junction unmatched. The CDR3 loop reads CASSERQGIYNEQFF. The CDR3 DNA reads TGTGCCAGCAGTGAACGACAGGGGATATACAATGAGCAGTTCTTC.

The chain uses TRBV18 and TRBJ2-7; 10 bases match TRBD1. Germline CDR1 KGHSH, CDR2 LQKENI. The CDR3 is made up of 15 amino acids. Germline trimming cut 6 bases from V and 5 bases from J; bases unmatched to any gene: 10. CDR3 in DNA: TGTGCCAGCTCTCTTCCTCGGACAGGGGGGAACGAGCAGTACTTC. It translates to CASSLPRTGGNEQYF.

The chain recombines TRBV24-1 with TRBJ2-2; 10 positions agree with TRBD1. The CDR3 has 15 residues. From germline, CDR1 is KGHDR and CDR2 SFDVKD. The trim removed 5 bases at V and 4 bases at J, leaving 3 bases unmatched. The CDR3 DNA reads as TGTGCCACCAGTGTCGGGACAGGGGTCACCGGGGAGCTGTTTTTT. Its translation is CATSVGTGVTGELFF.